One and the same sample provided the 12 T cell receptor beta chains below, sequenced in a study of T cell responses to AZD1222 COVID-19 vaccine (dated by TCRdb to the early 2020s). Per the publication, the time point label means: baseline before first vaccination. The library was produced with the immunoSEQ multiplex PCR assay. Drawn from immuneACCESS, this table holds only the in-frame rearrangements with V and J called that TCRdb kept. Clones are partly lost; checked studies trace under half to an unresolved V gene and leave the rest unexplained. This sample is represented by tens of thousands of clones; around 86% of them were singletons. The top ten constitute 20% to 30% of the sample. Specimen: peripheral blood, collected on day 0 of AZD1222 vaccination. These receptors were obtained from an adult in good health.

The chain combines TRBV4-2 with TRBJ1-3; tentative D call: TRBD1 (5 bases). Trimming removed 0 bases from V and 0 bases from J, with 18 bases in between. CDR3 length: 19 residues. Per the germline V gene, CDR1 is LGHNA and CDR2 is YNFKEQ. This CDR3 is CASSQEAPGAVISGNTIYF. The CDR3 coding sequence is TGTGCCAGCAGCCAAGAAGCTCCTGGGGCGGTAATCTCTGGAAACACCATATATTTT.

V gene TRBV2 combines with J gene TRBJ1-6; 7 bases agree with TRBD1. J gave up 3 bases and V 4 bases, and 0 bases lay outside the gene matches. Per the germline V gene, CDR1 is SNHLY and CDR2 is FYNNEI. The CDR3 has 14 residues. The DNA of the CDR3 is TGTGCCAGCAGTGGACAGGGCTATAATTCACCCCTCCACTTT. This encodes CASSGQGYNSPLHF. The full variable domain, in which reference TRBV2 and TRBJ1-6 provide the parts outside the CDR3, is EPEVTQTPSHQVTQMGQEVILRCVPISNHLYFYWYRQILGQKVEFLVSFYNNEISEKSEIFDDQFSVERPDGSNFTLKIRSTKLEDSAMYFCASSGQGYNSPLHFGNGTRLTVT.

The genes are TRBV15 and TRBJ2-1, with TRBD2 identical over 14 bases. CDR1 is LNHNV, CDR2 YYDKDF, per germline (reference sequence). The CDR3 loop spans 15 amino acids. V dropped 0 bases and J dropped 8; count of bases not matched to a gene: 0. In DNA form, the CDR3 reads TGTGCCACCAGCAGAGAGGGACTAGCGGGGGATGAGCAGTTCTTC. Amino acids: CATSREGLAGDEQFF.

The chain has TRBV2 and TRBJ1-6, with D unclear. The CDR3 sequence is 14 residues long. From germline, CDR1 is SNHLY and CDR2 FYNNEI. Trimming cost V 2 bases and J 4 bases, with 6 bases left between them. As DNA, the CDR3 is TGTGCCAGCAGTGAAAATGTATATAATTCACCCCTCCACTTT. Its translation: CASSENVYNSPLHF.

The rearrangement uses TRBV5-1 and TRBJ2-1; no reliable D call. V was pared by 0 bases and J by 9 bases, with 19 bases between. CDR1 and CDR2 from the germline V gene are SGHRS and YFSETQ. The CDR3 sequence is 16 residues long. The CDR3 reads CASSLESSIELSEQFF. CDR3 DNA: TGCGCCAGCAGCTTGGAATCCAGCATCGAGCTCAGTGAGCAGTTCTTC.

The genes are TRBV9 and TRBJ1-6; tentative D call: TRBD1 (5 bases). The CDR3 runs to 14 residues. CDR1 is SGDLS and CDR2 is YYNGEE in the germline V gene. Trimming stripped 0 bases from V and 8 bases from J, with 9 bases between. The CDR3 nucleotides read TGTGCCAGCAGCGTAGTACAGGAGGATTCACCCCTCCACTTT. This sequence encodes CASSVVQEDSPLHF.

For this clone: At one end the junction does not follow the germline gene, possibly because of a read error. The V and J genes are TRBV6-5 and TRBJ1-3; D not certain. Germline CDR1 and CDR2: MNHEY and SVGAGI. CDR3 length equals 14 residues. The CDR3 loop reads CASIYTVDGNTIYF. CDR3 nucleotide sequence: TGTGCCAGCATTTACACCGTCGATGGAAACACCATATATTTT.

This chain connects TRBV19 to TRBJ1-2; 7 bases agree with TRBD1. The trim removed 6 bases at V and 4 bases at J, leaving 11 bases unmatched. The CDR3 length is 15 residues. The germline gives CDR1 LNHDA, CDR2 SQIVND (reference sequence). The CDR3 protein is CASREGTARSYGYTF. CDR3 in DNA: TGTGCCAGTAGGGAGGGGACAGCCAGGAGCTATGGCTACACCTTC. Full variable domain (outside the CDR3, taken from reference TRBV19 and TRBJ1-2): DGGITQSPKYLFRKEGQNVTLSCEQNLNHDAMYWYRQDPGQGLRLIYYSQIVNDFQKGDIAEGYSVSREKKESFPLTVTSAQKNPTAFYLCASREGTARSYGYTFGSGTRLTVV.

V and J are TRBV5-1 and TRBJ1-5, with D tentatively TRBD1 (6 bases). The CDR3 runs 13 residues. The V gene lost 4 bases and the J gene lost 3 bases, with 8 bases spanning the gap. Per the germline V gene, CDR1 is SGHRS and CDR2 is YFSETQ. CDR3 region: CASSRTVNQPQHF. The DNA for the CDR3 is TGCGCCAGCAGCAGGACAGTCAATCAGCCCCAGCATTTT.

The chain is built from TRBV30 and TRBJ2-2; perhaps TRBD2 as D (6 bases). The germline CDR1 and CDR2 sequences are GTSNPN and SVGIG (reference sequence). There are 15 residues in the CDR3. The V end lost 4 bases, the J end lost 0 bases, and 12 bases lay between the germline ends. The CDR3: CAWNLGGTNTGELFF. The CDR3 bases are TGTGCCTGGAACTTGGGGGGAACGAACACCGGGGAGCTGTTTTTT.

The chain links TRBV27 to TRBJ1-5; 9 nucleotides match TRBD1. There are 16 residues in the CDR3. Trimming took 5 bases from V and 3 from J; bases not matched to a gene: 8. Germline CDR1 MNHEY, CDR2 SMNVEV (reference sequence). CDR3: CASSQYRGLNNQPQHF. The CDR3 coding sequence is TGTGCCAGCAGTCAATACAGGGGGCTTAACAATCAGCCCCAGCATTTT.

This chain connects TRBV6-2 or TRBV6-3 to TRBJ1-3, with no clear D. This CDR3 is 15 amino acids long. Germline loops: CDR1 MNHEY, CDR2 SVGEGT. Trimming stripped 6 bases from V and 3 bases from J, with 15 bases between. The DNA for the CDR3 is TGTGCCAGCAGCCCCGGGAGGCTCGGTGGAAACACCATATATTTT. Its translation is CASSPGRLGGNTIYF.